A single sample gave rise to the 32 T cell receptor beta chains below, sequenced in a study of blood T cell repertoires in COVID-19. Profiled with immunoSEQ multiplex PCR; TCRdb holds only in-frame clones, not every one. The data hold around 69,000 clones, with roughly 80% observed a single time. Sequencing used peripheral blood. These receptors all come from a man in his fifties or sixties with active COVID-19.

V gene TRBV10-3 combines with J gene TRBJ2-1, with 10 nucleotides matching TRBD1. J gave up 8 bases and V 6 bases, and 7 bases lay outside the gene matches. The CDR3 runs to 14 residues. Germline V gene sequence: CDR1 ENHRY, CDR2 SYGVKD. CDR3 DNA: TGTGCCATCAGCCTGACAGGGGGCGCGTATGAGCAGTTCTTC. The encoded protein is CAISLTGGAYEQFF.

The CDR3 DNA is TGTGCCAGCAGTGAGAATTCTGGGGAGATAGCTGAAGCTTTCTTT. Protein: CASSENSGEIAEAFF. This chain joins TRBV2 and TRBJ1-1; D not resolved. This CDR3 is built from 15 residues. V dropped 3 bases and J dropped 6 bases, with 17 bases sitting between them. In germline, CDR1 is SNHLY, CDR2 FYNNEI. Using reference TRBV2 and TRBJ1-1 for the parts outside the CDR3, the full variable domain is EPEVTQTPSHQVTQMGQEVILRCVPISNHLYFYWYRQILGQKVEFLVSFYNNEISEKSEIFDDQFSVERPDGSNFTLKIRSTKLEDSAMYFCASSENSGEIAEAFFGQGTRLTVV.

This chain connects TRBV29-1 to TRBJ2-1; TRBD1 is a possible D gene (6 bases). This CDR3 spans 14 amino acids. Trimming removed 6 bases at V and 4 bases at J, with 16 bases between. Germline CDR1 SQVTM, CDR2 ANQGSEA. The CDR3 region has the DNA TGCAGCGTCCCCGGACAGTCCCTATACAATGAGCAGTTCTTC. Its protein product is CSVPGQSLYNEQFF.

The rearrangement joins TRBV6-5 to TRBJ1-2; the D gene is possibly TRBD1 (5 bases). V was cut by 3 bases and J by 5 bases, with 13 bases left in between. The CDR3 runs 14 residues. Per germline, CDR1 MNHEY and CDR2 SVGAGI. The CDR3 DNA follows: TGTGCCAGCAGTTATTCGGGGGTTGGTTATGGCTACACCTTC. Protein product: CASSYSGVGYGYTF.

This clone is a singleton in its sample. The chain links TRBV2 to TRBJ1-1; 10 bases agree with TRBD1. The CDR3 sequence is 16 residues long. After removal of 5 bases from V and 5 bases from J, the junction contained 11 bases not matched to a gene. CDR1 and CDR2 (germline): SNHLY, FYNNEI. CDR3 amino acids: CASSQPGTGVRTEAFF. The CDR3 DNA reads as TGTGCCAGCAGTCAACCCGGGACAGGGGTTCGGACTGAAGCTTTCTTT. The whole variable domain, filled in from reference TRBV2 and TRBJ1-1, reads EPEVTQTPSHQVTQMGQEVILRCVPISNHLYFYWYRQILGQKVEFLVSFYNNEISEKSEIFDDQFSVERPDGSNFTLKIRSTKLEDSAMYFCASSQPGTGVRTEAFFGQGTRLTVV.

V usage is TRBV6-6 and J usage is TRBJ2-2; 8 positions match TRBD2. V dropped 5 bases and J dropped 6; count of bases not matched to a gene: 8. This CDR3 region has 15 residues. CDR1 and CDR2 from the germline V gene are MNHNY and SVGAGI (reference sequence). The DNA of the CDR3 is TGTGCCAGCAGTCAAGGGACTAGAGCGGCCGGGGAGCTGTTTTTT. Amino acid sequence: CASSQGTRAAGELFF.

V usage is TRBV5-1 and J usage is TRBJ1-3, with D possibly being TRBD1 (6 bases). The germline CDR1 and CDR2 sequences are SGHRS and YFSETQ. Deletions cut 2 bases from V and 0 bases from J, with 9 bases between. CDR3 length: 15 amino acids. This CDR3 reads CASSFGGLSGNTIYF. CDR3 nucleotides: TGCGCCAGCAGCTTCGGGGGGCTCTCTGGAAACACCATATATTTT.

V and J are TRBV7-8 and TRBJ2-1; TRBD2 matches 9 bases. CDR1 SGHVS and CDR2 FQNEAQ come from the germline V gene. Trimming took 11 bases from V and 7 from J; bases not matched to a gene: 12. The CDR3 totals 14 residues. CDR3 coding DNA: TGTGCCCTCGGCGGCGGGGGGGCGGGGAATGAGCAGTTCTTC. This translates into CALGGGGAGNEQFF.

The V and J genes are TRBV2 and TRBJ2-5, with TRBD1 matching 9 bases. The CDR3 sequence is 14 residues long. The junction had 8 bases not matched to a gene; V was cut back by 8 bases and J by 4 bases. Germline CDR1 reads SNHLY; CDR2 reads FYNNEI. The CDR3 sequence: CASRDREGPETQYF. The CDR3 nucleotides are TGTGCCAGCCGGGACAGGGAGGGGCCAGAGACCCAGTACTTC.

The genes are TRBV3-1 (or the pseudogene TRBV3-2) and TRBJ2-1; D possibly corresponds to TRBD2 (7 bases). The ends were cut back, 3 bases at V and 7 bases at J, with 19 bases in the middle. Germline CDR1 reads LGHDT; CDR2 reads YNNKEL (reference sequence). The CDR3 loop spans 16 amino acids. The CDR3 sequence is CASSHKGGGEWNEQFF. CDR3 sequence (DNA): TGTGCCAGCAGCCACAAGGGGGGAGGGGAATGGAATGAGCAGTTCTTC.

This rearrangement joins TRBV5-4 to TRBJ2-6; 9 bases match TRBD1. Germline loops: CDR1 SGHNT, CDR2 YYREEE (reference sequence). The CDR3 contains 18 residues. V shed 0 bases and J 0 bases; nucleotides not matched to a gene: 4. CDR3 DNA: TGTGCCAGCAGCTTGGTGACAGGGGGATACTCTGGGGCCAACGTCCTGACTTTC. Amino acid sequence: CASSLVTGGYSGANVLTF.

The rearrangement joins TRBV5-1 to TRBJ2-3, with D possibly matching TRBD2 (7 bases). In germline, CDR1 is SGHRS, CDR2 YFSETQ. Trimming pared 0 bases from V and 2 bases from J, leaving 13 bases between. The CDR3 is 16 residues long. DNA for the CDR3: TGCGCCAGCAGCTTGGCCGCGGGGGCCCTCACAGATACGCAGTATTTT. Its translation is CASSLAAGALTDTQYF.

The rearrangement links TRBV18 to TRBJ2-3, with a weak D call TRBD2 (5 bases). Germline V gene data show CDR1 as KGHSH and CDR2 as LQKENI. Trimming took off 6 bases at V and 2 bases at J, with 15 bases between the two ends. The CDR3 runs 15 residues. The CDR3 nucleotides are TGTGCCAGCTCTCAAGGTTCGGACTTCACAGATACGCAGTATTTT. This translates into CASSQGSDFTDTQYF.

The table lists this clone with a count of one. V is TRBV5-4 and J is TRBJ1-1, with no clear D. Germline V gene lookup returns CDR1 SGHNT and CDR2 YYREEE (reference sequence). The V and J ends lost 4 bases and 7 bases respectively, with 17 bases between them. The CDR3 covers 14 residues. The CDR3 reads CASSLYRGQSEAFF. In DNA, the CDR3 is TGTGCCAGCAGCCTCTACCGGGGTCAAAGTGAAGCTTTCTTT.

The gene calls are TRBV9 and TRBJ2-3; perhaps TRBD1 as D (5 bases). V gave up 4 bases and J gave up 1 base, with 16 bases separating them. This CDR3 is 16 amino acids long. CDR1 is SGDLS and CDR2 is YYNGEE in the germline V gene. Here the CDR3 reads CASSPYAGAGTDTQYF. The CDR3 bases are TGTGCCAGCAGCCCCTATGCTGGGGCTGGCACAGATACGCAGTATTTT.

This chain links TRBV30 with TRBJ2-3, with 11 positions matching TRBD2. Germline V gene data show CDR1 as GTSNPN and CDR2 as SVGIG (reference sequence). Losses at the gene ends were 5 bases for V and 7 bases for J; bases not matched to a gene: 5. The CDR3 has 13 residues. The CDR3 region is CAWSGTSGYTQYF. The DNA of the CDR3 is TGTGCCTGGTCCGGGACTAGCGGCTATACGCAGTATTTT.

J is TRBJ2-1 and V is TRBV7-8; TRBD2 might be the D (6 bases). V was trimmed by 4 bases and J by 8 bases, leaving 18 bases between them. The CDR3 runs to 15 residues. The V gene's germline CDR1 is SGHVS and CDR2 FQNEAQ. The CDR3 region has the DNA TGTGCCAGCAGCTCTTGGGACTTGAGTCCGGATGAGCAGTTCTTC. Residues: CASSSWDLSPDEQFF.

The chain joins TRBV7-2 to TRBJ2-7; D remains ambiguous. The V and J ends lost 3 bases and 2 bases respectively, with 11 bases between them. The germline V gene encodes CDR1 SGHTA and CDR2 FQGNSA. This CDR3 has 14 residues. The CDR3 sequence: CASSFESGPYEQYF. The DNA of the CDR3 is TGTGCCAGCAGCTTTGAGTCGGGTCCCTACGAGCAGTACTTC. Together with reference TRBV7-2 and TRBJ2-7, the CDR3 gives the full variable domain: GAGVSQSPSNKVTEKGKDVELRCDPISGHTALYWYRQSLGQGLEFLIYFQGNSAPDKSGLPSDRFSAERTGGSVSTLTIQRTQQEDSAVYLCASSFESGPYEQYFGPGTRLTVT.

The V and J genes are TRBV5-1 and TRBJ2-1; 12 bases match TRBD2. The CDR3 is made up of 15 amino acids. With 4 bases clipped from V and 6 bases from J, the junction kept 5 bases outside the gene matches. Germline V lookup: CDR1 SGHRS, CDR2 YFSETQ. The CDR3 loop reads CASSMTSGSSNEQFF. Written as DNA, the CDR3 is TGCGCCAGCAGCATGACTAGCGGGAGCAGCAATGAGCAGTTCTTC.

The V call is TRBV12-3 or TRBV12-4, the J call TRBJ2-1; TRBD1 matches at 7 bases. This CDR3 is built from 12 residues. V lost 7 bases and J lost 6; bases outside the gene matches: 3. The CDR3 loop reads CASNRDSNEQFF. The CDR3 nucleotides read TGTGCCAGCAACCGGGACAGCAATGAGCAGTTCTTC.

The J gene is TRBJ1-1, the V gene TRBV6-5; D possibly corresponds to TRBD1 (6 bases). CDR3 length: 13 amino acids. From germline, CDR1 is MNHEY and CDR2 SVGAGI. Between the trimmed V and J ends, which lost 7 bases and 1 base, there was a span of 10 bases. DNA for the CDR3: TGTGCCAGCACAGACAGGAAGAACACTGAAGCTTTCTTT. Protein sequence: CASTDRKNTEAFF.

This clone was observed a single time. This chain uses TRBV5-1 with TRBJ2-7; maybe TRBD1 (6 bases). The germline V gene encodes CDR1 SGHRS and CDR2 YFSETQ. Deletions cut 0 bases from V and 3 bases from J, with 7 bases between. CDR3 length: 13 amino acids. CDR3 amino acids: CASSLEDSYEQYF. In DNA, the CDR3 is TGCGCCAGCAGCTTGGAGGACAGCTACGAGCAGTACTTC.

The chain carries TRBV7-9 and TRBJ2-1, with 9 positions matching TRBD1. The CDR3 has 14 amino acids. After removal of 6 bases from V and 5 bases from J, the junction contained 5 bases not matched to a gene. Looked up from germline, CDR1 is SEHNR and CDR2 is FQNEAQ (reference sequence). In nucleotides, the CDR3 is TGTGCCAGCAGGTCGGGGACAGGGCACAATGAGCAGTTCTTC. Amino acids: CASRSGTGHNEQFF.

V and J are TRBV10-2 and TRBJ1-2; D not certain. CDR3 size: 13 residues. Trimming shortened V by 4 bases and J by 4 bases, and 10 bases separated the two germline ends. The germline V gene encodes CDR1 WSHSY and CDR2 SAAADI. The CDR3, as DNA: TGCGCCAGCAGTGTCGGGGTCCTCTATGGCTACACCTTC. It encodes CASSVGVLYGYTF.

The V call is TRBV7-2, the J call TRBJ1-1; the D gene is possibly TRBD1 (5 bases). V was pared by 5 bases and J by 4 bases, with 11 bases between. From germline, CDR1 is SGHTA and CDR2 FQGNSA. CDR3 length equals 13 residues. The CDR3 reads CASSSERGTEAFF. In DNA form, the CDR3 reads TGTGCCAGCAGCAGCGAAAGGGGCACTGAAGCTTTCTTT.

The chain uses TRBV14 and TRBJ2-7; 7 nucleotides align to TRBD1. From germline, CDR1 is SGHDN and CDR2 FVKESK. The CDR3 contains 15 residues. J lost 2 bases, V lost 5 bases, and 9 bases had no gene match. In nucleotides, the CDR3 is TGTGCCAGCAGCAAGACAGGGAGTTTTCCCTACGAGCAGTACTTC. Translation: CASSKTGSFPYEQYF.

The chain has TRBV5-1 and TRBJ1-4; the match to TRBD1 covers 7 bases. The CDR3 runs 15 residues. The germline CDR1 and CDR2 sequences are SGHRS and YFSETQ. The ends lost 0 bases at V and 8 bases at J; junction bases unmatched: 7. Here the CDR3 DNA reads TGCGCCAGCAGCTTGGCCGCGCCAGGGGGAGAAAAACTGTTTTTT. Residues: CASSLAAPGGEKLFF.

V gene TRBV7-9 combines with J gene TRBJ1-1; TRBD1 matches at 9 bases. The V segment lost 4 bases and the J segment 4 bases; nucleotides outside the gene matches: 4. Germline assignment: CDR1 SEHNR and CDR2 FQNEAQ (reference sequence). The CDR3 runs to 14 residues. CDR3 in amino acids: CASSSQGASTEAFF. The CDR3 nucleotides are TGTGCCAGCAGCTCACAGGGGGCGAGCACTGAAGCTTTCTTT.

This chain connects TRBV4-2 to TRBJ2-3, with 16 nucleotides matching TRBD2. Germline assignment: CDR1 LGHNA and CDR2 YNFKEQ. Trimming removed 4 bases from V and 5 bases from J; junction bases left unmatched: 6. CDR3 length: 17 amino acids. CDR3 sequence: CASSPGLAGGRKDTQYF. The CDR3 region has the DNA TGTGCCAGCAGCCCGGGACTAGCGGGGGGGCGTAAAGATACGCAGTATTTT.

The table lists this clone with a count of one. The chain links TRBV11-2 to TRBJ1-6; D gene uncertain. Germline V gives CDR1 SGHAT, CDR2 FQNNGV. The V and J ends lost 3 bases and 8 bases respectively, with 5 bases between them. This CDR3 contains 12 residues. CDR3 DNA sequence: TGTGCCAGCAGCTTCCACTATTCACCCCTCCACTTT. Residues: CASSFHYSPLHF.

This clone is labeled as medium-sized. This chain connects TRBV10-2 to TRBJ2-1, with a tentative D call TRBD2 (6 bases). Germline values: CDR1 WSHSY, CDR2 SAAADI. V shed 7 bases and J shed 7 bases, with 26 bases lying between them. CDR3 length: 17 amino acids. The CDR3 bases are TGCGCCAGCATGGGACTGCAGTCGACTCTCTACGGAAATGAGCAGTTCTTC. Amino acid sequence: CASMGLQSTLYGNEQFF.

The genes are TRBV7-8 and TRBJ1-5; D gene uncertain. With 4 bases removed from V and 2 bases from J, the gap between germline ends came to 18 bases. CDR3 size: 17 residues. In germline, CDR1 is SGHVS, CDR2 FQNEAQ. CDR3 loop: CASSYRTANGGNQPQHF. The CDR3 nucleotides are TGTGCCAGCAGCTACCGGACCGCAAACGGGGGCAATCAGCCCCAGCATTTT.